This TCR beta chain was profiled in a study of early T cells in non-severe SARS-CoV-2 infection. Study observations and caveats: A preference for anti-spike CD8 responses marked VDJdb matching, which missed private and CD4 specificities.

This clonotype appeared a few times. The antigen is undetermined. The TCR library protocol was used to attach unique molecular identifiers. These identifiers were attached to individual cDNA molecules. TCRdb analysed the 5' RACE reads with MiXCR anew, one entry per CDR3 protein. The data contain 70,000 to 95,000 distinct CDR3 sequences, 13% to 15% of them singletons. This CDR3 region has 14 residues. The germline V gene has CDR1 WSHSY and CDR2 SAAADI. J gave up 1 base and V 7 bases, and 2 bases lay outside the gene matches. Material for sequencing was whole blood. The TCR was taken from an adult who was a healthcare worker with PCR-confirmed SARS-CoV-2 infection or an uninfected control (not recorded which). This chain links TRBV10-2 with TRBJ2-4; 9 nucleotides match TRBD1. The CDR3 DNA follows: TGCGCCAGCACCGGGACAGGGGCCAAAAACATTCAGTACTTC. This translates into CASTGTGAKNIQYF.